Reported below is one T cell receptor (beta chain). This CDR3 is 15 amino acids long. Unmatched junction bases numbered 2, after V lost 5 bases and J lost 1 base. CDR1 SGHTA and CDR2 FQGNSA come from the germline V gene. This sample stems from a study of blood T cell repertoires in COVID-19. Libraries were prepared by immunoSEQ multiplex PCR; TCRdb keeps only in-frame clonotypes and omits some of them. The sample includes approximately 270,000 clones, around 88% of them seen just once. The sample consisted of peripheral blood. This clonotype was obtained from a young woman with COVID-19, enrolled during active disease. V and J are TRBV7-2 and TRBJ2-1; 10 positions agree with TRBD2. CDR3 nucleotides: TGTGCCAGCAGCGGACTAGCGGCTTCCTACAATGAGCAGTTCTTC. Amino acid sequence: CASSGLAASYNEQFF.